The next 32 T cell receptor beta chains were all read from a single sample in a study of identical twins. TCRdb re-analysed the 5' RACE reads in MiXCR, keeping a single row per CDR3 protein. The sample lists 1.5 million to 2 million distinct CDR3 sequences, roughly a third seen once, with over 0.25% in the top ten. The sequenced material came from cord blood. Receptors were obtained from a newborn girl in good health.

The chain recombines TRBV7-9 with TRBJ2-1, with D perhaps matching TRBD2 (5 bases). With 8 bases removed from V and 3 bases from J, the gap between germline ends came to 17 bases. CDR3 length equals 15 residues. Germline-derived CDR1 and CDR2 are SEHNR and FQNEAQ (reference sequence). CDR3 DNA: TGTGCCAGCTGTTTCCCAGGACTCCTCTACAATGAGCAGTTCTTC. This codes for CASCFPGLLYNEQFF. The whole variable domain, remainder taken from reference TRBV7-9 and TRBJ2-1, is DTGVSQNPRHKITKRGQNVTFRCDPISEHNRLYWYRQTLGQGPEFLTYFQNEAQLEKSRLLSDRFSAERPKGSFSTLEIQRTEQGDSAMYLCASCFPGLLYNEQFFGPGTRLTVL.

About this clonotype: The junction does not match germline at one end; this may be a read error. This sequence joins TRBV5-1 and TRBJ2-1, with 8 bases matching TRBD2. The CDR3 sequence is 17 residues long. Germline CDR1 reads SGHRS; CDR2 reads YFSETQ. In nucleotides, the CDR3 is TGCGCCAGCAGCTTGGGGAGCGGGAGAGGTCCCTACAATGAGCGGTTCTTC. Protein product: CASSLGSGRGPYNERFF.

The rearrangement links TRBV4-2 to TRBJ1-5, with 9 bases fitting TRBD1. CDR3 size: 19 residues. Germline V gene lookup returns CDR1 LGHNA and CDR2 YNFKEQ. J lost 5 bases, V lost 3 bases, and 17 bases had no gene match. CDR3 region: CASSQNIWGTGTLHQPQHF. CDR3 sequence (DNA): TGTGCCAGCAGCCAGAATATTTGGGGGACAGGGACGTTGCATCAGCCCCAGCATTTT.

This clonotype has more than one count but fewer than ten. The J gene is TRBJ1-2, the V gene TRBV11-2, with D unclear. Trimming pared 5 bases from V and 1 base from J, leaving 14 bases between. Germline CDR1 SGHAT, CDR2 FQNNGV. This CDR3 is 15 amino acids long. Here the CDR3 reads CASSPGRLLNYGYTF. The CDR3 nucleotides are TGTGCCAGCAGCCCGGGGAGGCTTCTTAACTATGGCTACACCTTC.

The J gene is TRBJ2-1, the V gene TRBV20-1, with 11 bases matching TRBD2. The CDR3 totals 14 residues. CDR1 DFQATT and CDR2 SNEGSKA come from the germline V gene (reference sequence). V dropped 6 bases and J dropped 4; count of bases not matched to a gene: 5. The chain's CDR3 is CSAQGTSGYNEQFF. The DNA of the CDR3 is TGCAGTGCACAGGGGACTAGCGGTTACAATGAGCAGTTCTTC.

This clonotype was seen a few times. The gene calls are TRBV29-1 and TRBJ1-1; the D is unclear. The ends were cut back, 4 bases at V and 2 bases at J, with 11 bases in the middle. The CDR3 consists of 13 residues. Germline assignment: CDR1 SQVTM and CDR2 ANQGSEA. The CDR3 DNA follows: TGCAGCGTTGTTAAGACCTCCAACACTGAAGCTTTCTTT. Protein: CSVVKTSNTEAFF. Looking up the rest from reference TRBV29-1 and TRBJ1-1 gives the full variable domain: SAVISQKPSRDICQRGTSLTIQCQVDSQVTMMFWYRQQPGQSLTLIATANQGSEATYESGFVIDKFPISRPNLTFSTLTVSNMSPEDSSIYLCSVVKTSNTEAFFGQGTRLTVV.

This clonotype was observed a handful of times. In DNA form, the CDR3 reads TGTGCCAGCAGTTTAGCGCGGCACAACAATCAGCCCCAGCATTTT. Encoded protein: CASSLARHNNQPQHF. The V gene is TRBV12-3 or TRBV12-4, the J gene TRBJ1-5; D call uncertain. Deletions cut 0 bases from V and 3 bases from J, with 9 bases between. This CDR3 region has 15 residues.

Regarding this clonotype: An end of the junction does not agree with germline; a read error may underlie this. This chain joins TRBV27 and TRBJ2-5; 13 nucleotides match TRBD2. With the DNA end fitting TRBJ2-7 better, the J assignment may be wrong. CDR1 MNHEY and CDR2 SMNVEV come from the germline V gene (reference sequence). This CDR3 is built from 15 residues. The CDR3 is CASGFTSGRAYEQYF. Written as DNA, the CDR3 is TGTGCCAGCGGTTTCACTAGCGGGAGGGCCTACGAGCAGTACTTC.

The chain carries TRBV6-1 and TRBJ2-3; 11 nucleotides align to TRBD1. CDR3 size: 16 residues. Losses at the gene ends were 5 bases for V and 4 bases for J; bases not matched to a gene: 8. CDR1 is MNHNS, CDR2 SASEGT, per germline. CDR3 loop: CASSLRGQGASDTQYF. CDR3 in DNA: TGTGCCAGCAGTCTCCGCGGACAGGGGGCATCAGATACGCAGTATTTT.

This clonotype occurred a few times. The gene calls are TRBV6-2 or TRBV6-3 and TRBJ2-2; D ambiguous. This CDR3 contains 15 residues. Looked up from germline, CDR1 is MNHEY and CDR2 is SVGEGT. V lost 6 bases, J lost 5 bases, and 16 bases lay in between. CDR3 nucleotides: TGTGCCAGCAGCCGCCTGGATGTAAGGACCGGGGAGCTGTTTTTT. Its protein is CASSRLDVRTGELFF.

This clonotype was picked up a small number of times. This chain joins TRBV15 and TRBJ1-1, with D uncertain. The CDR3 length is 15 residues. CDR1 is LNHNV and CDR2 is YYDKDF in the germline V gene (reference sequence). The ends were cut back, 5 bases at V and 4 bases at J, with 17 bases in the middle. The CDR3 DNA follows: TGTGCCACCAGCCCCAAGGGAGTGTTAAGCACTGAAGCTTTCTTT. Protein product: CATSPKGVLSTEAFF.

This clonotype was counted a few times. The CDR3 DNA reads as TGTGCGTACTGGGGGACAGGGGGCTACGAGCAGTACTTC. Encoded protein: CAYWGTGGYEQYF. The rearrangement links TRBV10-3 to TRBJ2-7; 11 bases align to TRBD1. CDR3 length equals 13 residues. Germline assignment: CDR1 ENHRY and CDR2 SYGVKD.

V and J are TRBV20-1 and TRBJ2-3; 10 nucleotides align to TRBD2. Germline V lookup: CDR1 DFQATT, CDR2 SNEGSKA (reference sequence). Germline trimming cut 4 bases from V and 0 bases from J; bases unmatched to any gene: 4. The CDR3 is 15 amino acids. The CDR3 reads CSATPTSGSTDTQYF. The DNA for the CDR3 is TGCAGTGCTACCCCGACTAGCGGGAGCACAGATACGCAGTATTTT.

The chain is built from TRBV20-1 and TRBJ1-5; 9 bases agree with TRBD1. The germline CDR1 and CDR2 sequences are DFQATT and SNEGSKA (reference sequence). The CDR3 covers 18 residues. Trimming cost V 0 bases and J 0 bases; bases outside gene matches: 9. This CDR3 reads CSARDKGDRVYSNQPQHF. CDR3 nucleotide sequence: TGCAGTGCTAGAGATAAGGGGGACAGGGTGTATAGCAATCAGCCCCAGCATTTT.

Worth noting for this clonotype: Given a much more abundant clone one base away, this may be a read error. The chain combines TRBV10-3 with TRBJ2-7; D is unresolved. This CDR3 region has 14 residues. V was clipped by 7 bases and J by 2 bases, with 15 bases between them. The V gene's germline CDR1 is ENHRY and CDR2 SYGVKD. This CDR3 is CAIKGSSIPYEQYF. CDR3 in DNA: TGTGCCATCAAGGGCAGCAGTATCCCCTACGAGCAGTACTTC.

This clonotype was picked up a small number of times. The rearrangement uses TRBV5-1 and TRBJ2-3; 11 nucleotides align to TRBD2. The length of the CDR3 is 16 residues. J lost 1 base, V lost 4 bases, and 5 bases had no gene match. CDR1 is SGHRS and CDR2 is YFSETQ in the germline V gene. CDR3 nucleotide sequence: TGCGCCAGCAGCGCATGGACTAGCGGGCGCACAGATACGCAGTATTTT. Translated: CASSAWTSGRTDTQYF.

This clonotype was found a few times. The chain has TRBV5-6 and TRBJ2-5; D unresolved. The CDR3 is 13 residues long. CDR1 and CDR2 from the germline V gene are SGHDT and YYEEEE. The V and J ends lost 5 bases and 5 bases respectively, with 13 bases between them. The CDR3 loop reads CASSIPASETQYF. In nucleotides, the CDR3 is TGTGCCAGCAGTATCCCCGCCAGCGAGACCCAGTACTTC.

V and J are TRBV4-1 and TRBJ2-5; TRBD2 matches 8 bases. Germline-derived CDR1 and CDR2 are MGHRA and YSYEKL. J was trimmed by 11 bases and V by 5 bases; bases with no gene match: 16. The CDR3 sequence is 15 residues long. DNA for the CDR3: TGCGCCAGCAGCTCCCCAAGCGGGGGCCGGGGTGAGCAGTACTTC. This codes for CASSSPSGGRGEQYF.

The DNA for the CDR3 is TGTGCCAGCAGCTATACAGGGCCTAATGAAAAACTGTTTTTT. Amino acid sequence: CASSYTGPNEKLFF. The chain employs TRBV27 and TRBJ1-4; tentative D call: TRBD1 (6 bases). CDR3 length: 14 residues. CDR1 MNHEY and CDR2 SMNVEV come from the germline V gene (reference sequence). Trimming pared 6 bases from V and 3 bases from J, leaving 11 bases between.

This clonotype was recorded only once. This may stem from a read error, because a much larger clone lies one nucleotide away. The rearrangement uses TRBV27 and TRBJ2-1; D might be TRBD1 or TRBD2, each matching 5 bases. The V end lost 4 bases, the J end lost 0 bases, and 10 bases lay between the germline ends. The CDR3 contains 15 residues. Germline V lookup: CDR1 MNHEY, CDR2 SMNVEV (reference sequence). The CDR3 sequence: CASSSGAASYNEQFF. CDR3 nucleotides: TGTGCCAGCAGTTCCGGGGCAGCCTCCTACAATGAGCAGTTCTTC.

This clonotype has only a few counts. The chain combines TRBV20-1 with TRBJ2-7, with D unresolved. Germline values: CDR1 DFQATT, CDR2 SNEGSKA (reference sequence). Trimming took 4 bases from V and 2 from J, leaving 9 bases between them. This CDR3 has 12 residues. This CDR3 is CSAIKWTYEQYF. The CDR3, as DNA: TGCAGTGCTATCAAGTGGACCTACGAGCAGTACTTC.

This clonotype occurred once. A much larger clone differs from this one at a single base, so this may be a read error. The chain recombines TRBV20-1 with TRBJ2-1; no reliable D call. The end of the DNA aligns better with TRBJ2-7, so the J call may be wrong. This CDR3 has 16 residues. Per germline, CDR1 DFQATT and CDR2 SNEGSKA (reference sequence). CDR3 loop: CSARDHRVTPYNEQYF. CDR3 coding DNA: TGCAGTGCTAGAGATCACCGAGTGACGCCCTACAATGAGCAGTACTTC.

About this clonotype: No DNA is shown, since the ends of the CDR3 on it are uncertain; the CDR3 is the one TCRdb lists. V gene TRBV6-2 or TRBV6-3 combines with J gene TRBJ1-4; no DNA check was done on the table's D call, TRBD1. The CDR3 spans 23 amino acids, including both terminal residues. Germline V gene data show CDR1 as MNHEY and CDR2 as SVGEGT. CDR3 loop: CASLGAGDQPQHFGDGTHEKLFF.

The gene calls are TRBV7-2 and TRBJ1-3, with D unclear. This CDR3 has 12 residues. V shed 5 bases and J shed 5 bases, with 7 bases lying between them. Germline V gene lookup returns CDR1 SGHTA and CDR2 FQGNSA. CDR3 bases: TGTGCCAGCAGCGAAACAAGAAACACCATATATTTT. Protein sequence: CASSETRNTIYF.

J is TRBJ1-5 and V is TRBV12-3 or TRBV12-4; 8 bases match TRBD1. The V gene end was trimmed by 6 bases and the J gene end by 4 bases; junction bases not matched to a gene: 8. The CDR3 contains 15 residues. The CDR3: CASSRTGPENQPQHF. DNA for the CDR3: TGTGCCAGCAGCCGGACAGGGCCGGAGAATCAGCCCCAGCATTTT.

On this clonotype: A read error may account for a junction end that differs from germline. The chain combines TRBV20-1 with TRBJ2-1, with TRBD2 matching over 9 bases. This CDR3 region has 15 residues. Germline V lookup: CDR1 DFQATT, CDR2 SNEGSKA (reference sequence). CDR3 DNA sequence: TGCGGTGCTAGAGTCGGTGCGGGGGGGCAAGTTGAGCAGTTCTTC. Translating it yields CGARVGAGGQVEQFF.

V usage is TRBV6-6 and J usage is TRBJ2-5, with 11 nucleotides matching TRBD1. The germline CDR1 and CDR2 sequences are MNHNY and SVGAGI (reference sequence). This CDR3 is built from 14 residues. The CDR3 nucleotides read TGTGCATCGGACCGGGACAGGGGGGCCAATGAGCAGTACTTC. Translated, it gives CASDRDRGANEQYF.

This clonotype has only a few counts. The chain uses TRBV5-1 and TRBJ1-6; 9 bases match TRBD1. The CDR3 length is 18 residues. Per germline, CDR1 SGHRS and CDR2 YFSETQ. V gave up 2 bases and J gave up 0 bases; unmatched junction bases: 6. The DNA of the CDR3 is TGCGCCAGCAGCTTAGCGGGACAGGGAAACTCCTATAATTCACCCCTCCACTTT. Translated, it gives CASSLAGQGNSYNSPLHF.

This clonotype was recorded once. A junction boundary mismatches the germline segment, possibly from a read error. The rearrangement uses TRBV7-2 and TRBJ2-7; TRBD1 matches 8 bases. Per germline, CDR1 SGHTA and CDR2 FQGNSA. CDR3 length: 18 residues. This CDR3 reads CAGSLLGFRQGPHYEQYF. CDR3 sequence (DNA): TGTGCCGGCAGCTTATTAGGGTTTCGACAGGGGCCTCACTACGAGCAGTACTTC.

The chain joins TRBV27 to TRBJ1-2; 7 nucleotides line up with TRBD1. The CDR3 sequence is 15 residues long. CDR1 and CDR2 from the germline V gene are MNHEY and SMNVEV (reference sequence). V was clipped by 5 bases and J by 3 bases; unmatched bases: 9. CDR3 bases: TGTGCCAGCAGTCGCCGTGCAGGGGGGGACTATGGCTACACCTTC. Protein sequence: CASSRRAGGDYGYTF.

V and J are TRBV12-3 or TRBV12-4 and TRBJ2-7; 8 bases map to TRBD2. The V and J ends lost 7 bases and 5 bases, in that order; junction bases with no gene match: 10. This CDR3 region has 14 residues. CDR3 amino acids: CASTLGLDLHEQYF. The CDR3 DNA reads TGTGCCAGCACCTTGGGACTAGACCTCCACGAGCAGTACTTC.

V gene TRBV6-2 or TRBV6-3 combines with J gene TRBJ1-5, with D unresolved. Trimming removed 0 bases at V and 0 bases at J, with 9 bases between. The CDR3 contains 16 residues. CDR1 is MNHEY and CDR2 is SVGEGT in the germline V gene. The CDR3 spells CASSYSTGHSNQPQHF. The DNA of the CDR3 is TGTGCCAGCAGTTACTCGACCGGTCATAGCAATCAGCCCCAGCATTTT.